One sample yielded the 23 T cell receptor beta chains listed below, sequenced in a study of STAT3 mutations in large granular lymphocyte leukemia. Only in-frame clones appear in the TCRdb table, and some are missing; sequencing was by immunoSEQ multiplex PCR. The sample consists of 5,000 or so clones, 70% to 85% of them appearing once. No antigens are known for them. General study results and limits: Every T-cell large granular lymphocyte leukemia patient had at least one immunodominant TCR beta clonotype.

The sequenced sample was PBMCs. The receptors originated from a human donor with T large granular lymphocyte leukemia. Some clones in this sample may be carry-over from other donors' samples.

This clone was counted once. The gene calls are TRBV29-1 and TRBJ2-1, with TRBD2 matching over 9 bases. The CDR3 spans 13 residues. Germline lookup yields CDR1 SQVTM and CDR2 ANQGSEA. Losses at the gene ends were 3 bases for V and 7 bases for J; bases not matched to a gene: 4. The CDR3 sequence: CSVERREGNEQFF. The DNA of the CDR3 is TGCAGCGTTGAGAGGCGGGAGGGTAATGAGCAGTTCTTC.

The CDR3 reads CASSRTPDGSPLHF. CDR3 DNA sequence: TGTGCCAGCAGTCGGACGCCTGACGGGTCACCCCTCCACTTT. The chain recombines TRBV6-5 with TRBJ1-6; D not resolved. This CDR3 has 14 amino acids. V was clipped by 5 bases and J by 10 bases, with 15 bases between them. Germline-derived CDR1 and CDR2 are MNHEY and SVGAGI.

This CDR3 is CASSSTLGSPFF. The CDR3, as DNA: TGTGCCAGCAGCTCCACCCTGGGGAGCCCTTTCTTT. The V gene is TRBV5-6, the J gene TRBJ1-1; D unclear. V lost 3 bases, J lost 12 bases, and 15 bases lay in between. The V gene's germline CDR1 is SGHDT and CDR2 YYEEEE. The CDR3 consists of 12 residues.

This chain connects TRBV29-1 to TRBJ2-7; D call uncertain. Germline V gene lookup returns CDR1 SQVTM and CDR2 ANQGSEA. The CDR3 is made up of 14 amino acids. V lost 4 bases and J 3 bases, leaving 16 bases between the germline ends. The CDR3 loop is CSVVKNVWNYEQYF. CDR3 sequence (DNA): TGCAGCGTTGTTAAAAATGTTTGGAACTACGAGCAGTACTTC.

The chain recombines TRBV29-1 with TRBJ2-7, with 9 bases lining up with TRBD1. CDR1 is SQVTM and CDR2 is ANQGSEA in the germline V gene. The V segment lost 1 base and the J segment 4 bases; nucleotides outside the gene matches: 2. The CDR3 runs 13 residues. CDR3 sequence: CSVEGTGVYEQYF. DNA of the CDR3: TGCAGCGTTGAAGGGACAGGGGTTTACGAGCAGTACTTC.

The chain recombines TRBV30 with TRBJ1-2, with 8 positions matching TRBD1. V trimming: 5 bases; J trimming: 2 bases; junction bases outside the gene matches: 1. The CDR3 sequence is 12 residues long. Germline V gene data show CDR1 as GTSNPN and CDR2 as SVGIG (reference sequence). The DNA of the CDR3 is TGTGCCTGGGGACAGGGAAACTATGGCTACACCTTC. Residues: CAWGQGNYGYTF.

The chain joins TRBV5-1 to TRBJ2-2; 12 bases match TRBD2. The CDR3 spans 20 residues. The J segment lost 2 bases and the V segment lost 2 bases, leaving 13 bases of the junction unmatched. Germline V lookup: CDR1 SGHRS, CDR2 YFSETQ. The DNA for the CDR3 is TGCGCCAGCAGCTTCGCAGCGGCGGCTAGCGGGGGGGCCAACACCGGGGAGCTGTTTTTT. It encodes CASSFAAAASGGANTGELFF. The whole variable domain, filled in from reference TRBV5-1 and TRBJ2-2, reads KAGVTQTPRYLIKTRGQQVTLSCSPISGHRSVSWYQQTPGQGLQFLFEYFSETQRNKGNFPGRFSGRQFSNSRSEMNVSTLELGDSALYLCASSFAAAASGGANTGELFFGEGSRLTVL.

The chain couples TRBV28 to TRBJ2-7; either TRBD1 or TRBD2 may fit D (5 bases each). Germline assignment: CDR1 MDHEN and CDR2 SYDVKM. This CDR3 region has 14 residues. Trimming removed 2 bases from V and 7 bases from J, with 15 bases in between. The CDR3 DNA is TGTGCCAGCAGTTTAAGGGACGGCATCTTGGAGCAGTACTTC. Its translation: CASSLRDGILEQYF.

The rearrangement links TRBV6-5 to TRBJ1-2; TRBD1 aligns across 10 bases. Germline lookup yields CDR1 MNHEY and CDR2 SVGAGI. This CDR3 region has 15 residues. V lost 6 bases, J lost 7 bases, and 11 bases stayed unmatched. In DNA form, the CDR3 reads TGTGCCAGCAGAGTCGCGACAGGGGGCGATTTTGGCTACACCTTC. This gives the protein CASRVATGGDFGYTF.

The gene calls are TRBV30 and TRBJ1-3; TRBD1 aligns across 7 bases. V dropped 4 bases and J dropped 4; count of bases not matched to a gene: 7. Germline V CDR1 and CDR2: GTSNPN, SVGIG (reference sequence). This CDR3 spans 14 amino acids. CDR3 in DNA: TGTGCCTGGATACAGGGGAATAAAGGAAACACCATATATTTT. It codes for CAWIQGNKGNTIYF.

The rearrangement joins TRBV6-5 to TRBJ1-5, with TRBD1 as a possible D gene (6 bases). CDR1 and CDR2 from the germline V gene are MNHEY and SVGAGI. V was clipped by 5 bases and J by 6 bases, with 14 bases between them. This CDR3 contains 14 residues. CDR3 nucleotide sequence: TGTGCCAGCAGTCTACAGGGTTCCGGTCAGCCCCAGCATTTT. Amino acid sequence: CASSLQGSGQPQHF.

This chain joins TRBV6-5 and TRBJ1-6; D is undetermined. V shed 0 bases and J shed 9 bases, with 15 bases lying between them. The germline CDR1 and CDR2 sequences are MNHEY and SVGAGI. The CDR3 is 16 residues long. The CDR3 DNA reads as TGTGCCAGCAGTTACTCGAGGGCCAGGTCCAGTTCACCCCTCCACTTT. This sequence encodes CASSYSRARSSSPLHF.

The chain uses TRBV29-1 and TRBJ2-1; D tentatively fits TRBD1 or TRBD2 (5 bases each). With 4 bases removed from V and 4 bases from J, the gap between germline ends came to 14 bases. The germline V gene has CDR1 SQVTM and CDR2 ANQGSEA. CDR3 length: 14 amino acids. The CDR3 nucleotides are TGCAGCGTTGCTGTTGGGGACGGATACAATGAGCAGTTCTTC. Its protein is CSVAVGDGYNEQFF.

The chain combines TRBV11-2 with TRBJ1-1; 8 bases line up with TRBD1. Per the germline V gene, CDR1 is SGHAT and CDR2 is FQNNGV. Trimming took 8 bases from V and 10 from J; bases not matched to a gene: 12. CDR3 length equals 13 residues. CDR3 bases: TGTGCCAGCGCCCCAGGGGGCCCAGGCGTAGCTTTCTTT. Translation: CASAPGGPGVAFF.

This clone was observed a handful of times. J is TRBJ2-7 and V is TRBV7-9; 8 nucleotides agree with TRBD1. Germline-derived CDR1 and CDR2 are SEHNR and FQNEAQ (reference sequence). V trimming: 5 bases; J trimming: 10 bases; junction bases outside the gene matches: 7. The CDR3 totals 12 residues. CDR3 in amino acids: CASSPGDRRQYF. The CDR3 DNA reads as TGTGCCAGCAGCCCCGGGGACAGGCGACAGTACTTC.

The chain uses TRBV6-1 and TRBJ1-5; D might be TRBD1 (5 bases). The germline V gene has CDR1 MNHNS and CDR2 SASEGT. This CDR3 has 13 residues. The ends were cut back, 4 bases at V and 5 bases at J, with 9 bases in the middle. CDR3 in amino acids: CASSGTFDQPQHF. In DNA form, the CDR3 reads TGTGCCAGCAGTGGGACATTCGATCAGCCCCAGCATTTT.

The V call is TRBV30, the J call TRBJ1-2; TRBD1 is a possible D gene (5 bases). The germline CDR1 and CDR2 sequences are GTSNPN and SVGIG (reference sequence). Trimming cost V 3 bases and J 4 bases, with 18 bases left between them. The CDR3 is 15 residues long. The CDR3 region is CAWSRTGQQRYGYTF. The CDR3 DNA sequence: TGTGCCTGGAGCCGTACGGGGCAGCAACGCTATGGCTACACCTTC.

This chain links TRBV7-9 with TRBJ1-2, with D perhaps TRBD1 (6 bases). Trimming removed 4 bases from V and 0 bases from J, with 21 bases in between. Germline CDR1 and CDR2: SEHNR and FQNEAQ (reference sequence). The CDR3 covers 18 residues. This chain's CDR3 is CASSYGGSTFSSNYGYTF. Here the CDR3 DNA reads TGTGCCAGCAGCTACGGGGGCAGCACCTTCTCTTCTAACTATGGCTACACCTTC.

The chain employs TRBV7-9 and TRBJ2-1; D is perhaps TRBD2 (6 bases). Germline-derived CDR1 and CDR2 are SEHNR and FQNEAQ (reference sequence). The CDR3 has 16 amino acids. V was trimmed by 1 base and J by 4 bases, leaving 14 bases between them. As DNA, the CDR3 is TGTGCCAGCAGCTTAGGGCTAGCGAATAGATACAATGAGCAGTTCTTC. Its translation: CASSLGLANRYNEQFF. The full variable domain, with the rest looked up from reference TRBV7-9 and TRBJ2-1, is DTGVSQNPRHKITKRGQNVTFRCDPISEHNRLYWYRQTLGQGPEFLTYFQNEAQLEKSRLLSDRFSAERPKGSFSTLEIQRTEQGDSAMYLCASSLGLANRYNEQFFGPGTRLTVL.

This clone was found a few times. The V call is TRBV4-3, the J call TRBJ1-2; 9 bases agree with TRBD1. Germline trimming cut 3 bases from V and 8 bases from J; bases unmatched to any gene: 4. The CDR3 spans 13 residues. The germline V gene has CDR1 LGHNA and CDR2 YSLEER. CDR3 amino acids: CASSHGQGRGYTF. CDR3 nucleotide sequence: TGCGCCAGCAGCCATGGACAGGGGAGAGGCTACACCTTC.

The chain joins TRBV5-6 to TRBJ1-2; D is perhaps TRBD1 (5 bases). Trimming left V 1 base short and J 11 bases short, with 18 bases between. The CDR3 totals 14 residues. Germline V CDR1 and CDR2: SGHDT, YYEEEE. CDR3 nucleotide sequence: TGTGCCAGCAGCTTGCCCGGGGACCTCCTCCGTTACACCTTC. Its protein is CASSLPGDLLRYTF.

Only one count was recorded for this clone. V usage is TRBV7-2 and J usage is TRBJ1-6; possibly TRBD1 for D (6 bases). Trimming pared 4 bases from V and 10 bases from J, leaving 20 bases between. CDR1 and CDR2 (germline): SGHTA, FQGNSA. This CDR3 region has 16 residues. DNA of the CDR3: TGTGCCAGCAGCTCAGTCCCGGGGGCCTCGGGATCACCCCTCCACTTT. Translated: CASSSVPGASGSPLHF. Full variable domain (outside the CDR3, taken from reference TRBV7-2 and TRBJ1-6): GAGVSQSPSNKVTEKGKDVELRCDPISGHTALYWYRQSLGQGLEFLIYFQGNSAPDKSGLPSDRFSAERTGGSVSTLTIQRTQQEDSAVYLCASSSVPGASGSPLHFGNGTRLTVT.

This clone was observed a single time. The chain carries TRBV29-1 and TRBJ1-1; TRBD1 aligns across 7 bases. From germline, CDR1 is SQVTM and CDR2 ANQGSEA. This CDR3 contains 13 residues. Germline trimming cut 7 bases from V and 0 bases from J; bases unmatched to any gene: 5. The CDR3 DNA is TGCAGCGGTGGACAGGCGTTGAACACTGAAGCTTTCTTT. It is translated as CSGGQALNTEAFF.